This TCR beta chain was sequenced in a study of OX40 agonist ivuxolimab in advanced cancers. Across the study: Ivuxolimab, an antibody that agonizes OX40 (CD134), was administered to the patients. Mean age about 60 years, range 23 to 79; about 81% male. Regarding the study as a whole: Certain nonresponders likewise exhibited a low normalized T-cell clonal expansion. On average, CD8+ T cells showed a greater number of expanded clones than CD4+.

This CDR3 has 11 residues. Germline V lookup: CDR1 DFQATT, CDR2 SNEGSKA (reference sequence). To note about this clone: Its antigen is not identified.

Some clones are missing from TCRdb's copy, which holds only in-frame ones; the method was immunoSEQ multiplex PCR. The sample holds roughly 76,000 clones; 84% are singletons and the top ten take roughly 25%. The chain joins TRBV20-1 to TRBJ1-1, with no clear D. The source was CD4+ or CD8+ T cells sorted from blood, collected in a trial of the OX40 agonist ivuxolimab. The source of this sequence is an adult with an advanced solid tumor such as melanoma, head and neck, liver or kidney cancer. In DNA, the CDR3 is TGCAGCGTTGAATCGGGGACTGAAGCTTTCTTT. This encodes CSVESGTEAFF.